This TCR beta chain was captured in a study of T cell changes during pregnancy in multiple sclerosis. The germline CDR1 and CDR2 sequences are SGHDT and YYEEEE. The CDR3 runs 15 residues. V lost 4 bases, J lost 3 bases, and 3 bases stayed unmatched. Only in-frame clones appear in the TCRdb table, and some are missing; sequencing was by immunoSEQ multiplex PCR. In the table there are around 32,000 clones, 90% to 95% of which are singletons. The chain joins TRBV5-6 to TRBJ2-1; 11 bases fit TRBD2. This specimen was CD8+ T cells from peripheral blood mononuclear cells, taken in the second trimester of pregnancy. This TCR was recovered from a female donor in good health, enrolled as a control in a pregnancy study. The CDR3 DNA follows: TGTGCCAGCAGCCTAGCGGGGGGCAACTACAATGAGCAGTTCTTC. It specifies CASSLAGGNYNEQFF.